One and the same sample provided the 14 T cell receptor beta chains below, sequenced in a study of blood T cell repertoires in COVID-19. Libraries were prepared by immunoSEQ multiplex PCR; TCRdb keeps only in-frame clonotypes and omits some of them. Of 200,000 to 300,000 clones in the sample, around 85% were seen once. Sequencing was done on a sample of PBMCs or T cells enriched from blood (not recorded which). The receptors were gathered from a woman aged 50 to 60 with acute COVID-19.

The sample holds a few counts of this clone. This chain connects TRBV9 to TRBJ1-3, with D unresolved. Germline V gives CDR1 SGDLS, CDR2 YYNGEE. CDR3 length: 15 residues. V lost 3 bases to trimming and J lost 4 bases, with 14 bases between them. CDR3 protein: CASSGTGIIGNTIYF. DNA for the CDR3: TGTGCCAGCAGCGGGACGGGAATTATAGGAAACACCATATATTTT. The variable domain in full, completed from reference TRBV9 and TRBJ1-3, reads DSGVTQTPKHLITATGQRVTLRCSPRSGDLSVYWYQQSLDQGLQFLIQYYNGEERAKGNILERFSAQQFPDLHSELNLSSLELGDSALYFCASSGTGIIGNTIYFGEGSWLTVV.

V usage is TRBV7-8 and J usage is TRBJ1-5; no reliable D call. The germline V and J ends were trimmed by 4 bases and 1 base, with 5 bases remaining between them. Germline CDR1 is SGHVS and CDR2 is FQNEAQ. This CDR3 spans 13 amino acids. The CDR3 loop is CASSSQSNQPQHF. CDR3 sequence (DNA): TGTGCCAGCAGCTCCCAGAGCAATCAGCCCCAGCATTTT.

This clone was detected many times. V gene TRBV3-1 (or the pseudogene TRBV3-2) combines with J gene TRBJ1-2; D gene uncertain. CDR1 and CDR2 from the germline V gene are LGHDT and YNNKEL (reference sequence). The ends were cut back, 0 bases at V and 8 bases at J, with 4 bases in the middle. CDR3 length: 11 amino acids. In DNA form, the CDR3 reads TGTGCCAGCAGCCAAGAACTCGGCTACACCTTC. It encodes CASSQELGYTF.

V gene TRBV30 combines with J gene TRBJ1-2, with D hard to call. V was shortened by 7 bases and J by 2 bases, with 11 bases between the two germline ends. Germline-derived CDR1 and CDR2 are GTSNPN and SVGIG (reference sequence). This CDR3 is 12 amino acids long. DNA of the CDR3: TGTGCCTCCCTGACTGCGAACTATGGCTACACCTTC. Residues: CASLTANYGYTF.

The chain joins TRBV6-1 to TRBJ1-5; a weak D match, TRBD1 (6 bases). From germline, CDR1 is MNHNS and CDR2 SASEGT. The CDR3 runs to 17 residues. Trimming removed 4 bases from V and 3 bases from J, with 19 bases in between. The CDR3 sequence is CASSGTRGAVPNQPQHF. CDR3 in DNA: TGTGCCAGCAGTGGAACCAGGGGCGCGGTCCCCAATCAGCCCCAGCATTTT.

This CDR3 is CASSLGQGAYGYTF. For the CDR3, the DNA is TGCGCCAGCAGCTTGGGACAGGGGGCGTATGGCTACACCTTC. V and J are TRBV5-1 and TRBJ1-2, with TRBD1 identical over 10 bases. The CDR3 has 14 residues. CDR1 and CDR2 (germline): SGHRS, YFSETQ. Trimming at V came to 0 bases and at J to 5 bases, leaving 1 base not matched to a gene.

This clone appeared a few times. The rearrangement links TRBV30 to TRBJ2-7; 8 nucleotides line up with TRBD1. The CDR3 runs to 15 residues. Germline CDR1 reads GTSNPN; CDR2 reads SVGIG (reference sequence). The junction had 11 bases not matched to a gene; V was cut back by 2 bases and J by 5 bases. CDR3 loop: CAWSPPVTGVHEQYF. For the CDR3, the DNA is TGTGCCTGGAGTCCTCCCGTGACAGGGGTGCACGAGCAGTACTTC.

The chain has TRBV9 and TRBJ1-3; D is unclear. Germline CDR1 reads SGDLS; CDR2 reads YYNGEE. Deletions cut 0 bases from V and 4 bases from J, with 8 bases between. The CDR3 runs 14 residues. CDR3 protein: CASSVGSGGNTIYF. DNA of the CDR3: TGTGCCAGCAGCGTAGGCTCGGGAGGAAACACCATATATTTT.

This clone was seen just once. The rearrangement uses TRBV13 and TRBJ2-1; D gene ambiguous. The V gene lost 3 bases and the J gene lost 6 bases, with 3 bases spanning the gap. Germline CDR1 PRHDT, CDR2 FYEKMQ (reference sequence). This CDR3 comprises 11 residues. In DNA form, the CDR3 reads TGTGCCAGCAGCTTCGGCAATGAGCAGTTCTTC. It encodes CASSFGNEQFF.

This clone has just a few counts. The chain is built from TRBV27 and TRBJ1-1; 8 positions match TRBD1. There are 14 residues in the CDR3. V lost 5 bases, J lost 5 bases, and 7 bases stayed unmatched. Germline-derived CDR1 and CDR2 are MNHEY and SMNVEV (reference sequence). The CDR3 here is CASSPDRGGTEAFF. The CDR3 DNA reads TGTGCCAGCAGTCCAGACAGGGGTGGAACTGAAGCTTTCTTT.

The chain has TRBV12-3 or TRBV12-4 and TRBJ1-6, with a weak D call TRBD1 (6 bases). The CDR3 is 13 residues long. The V end was cut by 4 bases, the J end by 8 bases, with 9 bases between. For the CDR3, the DNA is TGTGCCAGCAGTTCCGGACAGTATTCACCCCTCCACTTT. Its translation: CASSSGQYSPLHF.

This clone was observed a handful of times. The rearrangement uses TRBV7-2 and TRBJ1-2, with TRBD1 matching 7 bases. The CDR3 totals 13 residues. Trimming at V came to 4 bases and at J to 7 bases, leaving 6 bases not matched to a gene. Germline assignment: CDR1 SGHTA and CDR2 FQGNSA. This CDR3 is CASSSTGPSGYTF. For the CDR3, the DNA is TGTGCCAGCAGCTCGACAGGGCCGAGTGGCTACACCTTC. Supplemented by reference TRBV7-2 and TRBJ1-2, the full variable domain reads GAGVSQSPSNKVTEKGKDVELRCDPISGHTALYWYRQSLGQGLEFLIYFQGNSAPDKSGLPSDRFSAERTGGSVSTLTIQRTQQEDSAVYLCASSSTGPSGYTFGSGTRLTVV.

The V gene is TRBV11-3, the J gene TRBJ2-1; D perhaps matches TRBD2 (6 bases). CDR1 SGHNT and CDR2 YENEEA come from the germline V gene. V was clipped by 1 base and J by 5 bases, with 15 bases between them. This CDR3 has 16 residues. The CDR3 loop is CASSLGAAGVHNEQFF. The CDR3 coding sequence is TGTGCCAGCAGCTTAGGAGCAGCGGGCGTACACAATGAGCAGTTCTTC.

V and J are TRBV7-6 and TRBJ1-4; 9 nucleotides agree with TRBD1. Per germline, CDR1 SGHVS and CDR2 FNYEAQ. This CDR3 has 15 residues. With V trimmed by 2 bases and J by 8 bases, 6 bases remained unmatched. The chain's CDR3 is CASSLPTGGGEKLFF. As DNA, the CDR3 is TGTGCCAGCAGCTTACCGACAGGGGGGGGCGAAAAACTGTTTTTT.